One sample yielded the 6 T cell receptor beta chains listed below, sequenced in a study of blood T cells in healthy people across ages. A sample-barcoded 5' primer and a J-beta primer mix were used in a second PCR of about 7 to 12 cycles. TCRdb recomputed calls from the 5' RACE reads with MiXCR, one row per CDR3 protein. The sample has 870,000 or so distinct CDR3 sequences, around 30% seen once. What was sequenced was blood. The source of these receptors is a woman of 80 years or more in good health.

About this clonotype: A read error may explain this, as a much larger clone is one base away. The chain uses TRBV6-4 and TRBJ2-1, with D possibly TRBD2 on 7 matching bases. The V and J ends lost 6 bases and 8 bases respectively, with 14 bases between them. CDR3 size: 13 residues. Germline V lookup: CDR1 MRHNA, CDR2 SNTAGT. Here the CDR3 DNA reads TGTGCCAGCAGGGACGGCGGGGGCTATGAGCAGTTCTTC. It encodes CASRDGGGYEQFF.

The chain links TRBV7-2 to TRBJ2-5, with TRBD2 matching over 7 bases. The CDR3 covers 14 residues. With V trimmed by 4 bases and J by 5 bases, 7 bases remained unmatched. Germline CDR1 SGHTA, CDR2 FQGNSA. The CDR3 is CASSSPGGTETQYF. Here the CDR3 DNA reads TGTGCCAGCAGCTCCCCGGGAGGAACGGAGACCCAGTACTTC.

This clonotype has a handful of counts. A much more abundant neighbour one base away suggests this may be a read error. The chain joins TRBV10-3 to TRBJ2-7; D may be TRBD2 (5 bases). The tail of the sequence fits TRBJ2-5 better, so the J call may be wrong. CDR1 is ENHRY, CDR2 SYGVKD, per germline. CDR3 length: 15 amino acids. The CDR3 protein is CAGRGEGSSQETQYF. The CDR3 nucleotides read TGTGCCGGCCGGGGAGAGGGCAGCAGCCAAGAGACCCAGTACTTC.

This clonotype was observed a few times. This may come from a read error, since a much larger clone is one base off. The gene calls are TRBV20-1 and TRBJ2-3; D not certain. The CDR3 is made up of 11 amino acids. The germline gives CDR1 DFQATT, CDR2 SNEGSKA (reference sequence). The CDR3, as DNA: TGCAGGGCTAGTCGTGGGAATACGCAGTATTTT. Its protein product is CRASRGNTQYF.

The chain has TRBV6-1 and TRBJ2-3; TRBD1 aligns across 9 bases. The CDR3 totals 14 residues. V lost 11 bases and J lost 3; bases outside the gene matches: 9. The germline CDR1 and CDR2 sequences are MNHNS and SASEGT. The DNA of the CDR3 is TGTGCCGCTACCATGGGGACAGGGACAGATACGCAGTATTTT. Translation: CAATMGTGTDTQYF.

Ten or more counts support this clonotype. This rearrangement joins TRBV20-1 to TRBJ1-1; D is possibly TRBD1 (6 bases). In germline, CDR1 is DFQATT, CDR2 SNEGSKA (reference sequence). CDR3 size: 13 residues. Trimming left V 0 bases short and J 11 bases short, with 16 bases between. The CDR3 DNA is TGCAGTGCTAGAGATACGGACAGCGAGGGCGCTTTCTTT. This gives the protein CSARDTDSEGAFF.